The source of this T cell receptor (beta chain) is a study of blood T cell repertoires in COVID-19. Study details: Some COVID-19 samples were acute and others convalescent; all came from the United States, Italy and Spain.

TCRdb's copy holds only in-frame clones and misses some; the assay was immunoSEQ multiplex PCR. The table includes about 43,000 clones, approximately 82% detected once. This clone was picked up a small number of times. The germline CDR1 and CDR2 sequences are SGHNT and YYREEE (reference sequence). J was trimmed by 8 bases and V by 4 bases; bases with no gene match: 9. CDR3 length equals 15 residues. The rearrangement joins TRBV5-4 to TRBJ1-6; the match to TRBD1 covers 7 bases. The sequence was obtained from a woman older than 75 with acute or convalescent COVID-19. The sequenced material came from peripheral blood. CDR3 loop: CASSRRQGKDSPLHF. The CDR3 nucleotides are TGTGCCAGCAGCCGAAGACAGGGCAAAGATTCACCCCTCCACTTT.